The rows below give T cell receptor beta chains drawn from one sample of a study of cytomegalovirus exposure and HLA in healthy donors. Only in-frame clones appear in the TCRdb table, and some are missing; sequencing was by immunoSEQ multiplex PCR. The sample consists of 150,000 to 200,000 clones, about four fifths of them appearing once. Material for sequencing was PBMCs. The origin of the receptors is a woman in her twenties or thirties in good health and CMV-seronegative. Each CDR3 is given with its conserved first and last residue. A D gene is named only where the DNA matches it firmly. A clone size is listed for some rows: how often the clone was seen (once, few, many), or a class if it is expanded.

size	V	J	D	CDR3	DNA
few	TRBV7-2	TRBJ1-2	TRBD1	CASSRDSYGYTF	TGTGCCAGCAGCCGGGACAGCTATGGCTACACCTTC
NA	TRBV27	TRBJ1-1	NA	CASSTRTANTEAFF	TGTGCCAGCAGCACGAGGACAGCGAACACTGAAGCTTTCTTT
NA	TRBV6-5	TRBJ1-6	TRBD1	CASSSTGSSYNSPLHF	TGTGCCAGCAGTTCGACAGGGAGCTCCTATAATTCACCCCTCCACTTT
NA	TRBV6-5	TRBJ2-1	TRBD1	CASSWTGALYNEQFF	TGTGCCAGCAGTTGGACAGGGGCGTTATACAATGAGCAGTTCTTC
NA	TRBV7-9	TRBJ2-3	NA	CASGQVVSTDTQYF	TGTGCCAGCGGCCAGGTGGTTAGCACAGATACGCAGTATTTT
NA	TRBV5-6	TRBJ2-3	NA	CASSFGSSTDTQYF	TGTGCCAGCAGCTTTGGTAGCAGCACAGATACGCAGTATTTT
NA	TRBV30	TRBJ1-6	NA	CAWTPKRGGNSPLHF	TGTGCCTGGACCCCCAAGAGGGGGGGAAATTCACCCCTCCACTTT
once	TRBV18	TRBJ2-1	TRBD2	CASSGLAGAFGDEQFF	TGTGCCAGCTCCGGACTAGCGGGGGCATTCGGCGATGAGCAGTTCTTC
NA	TRBV27	TRBJ1-1	NA	CASSLGFRMNTEAFF	TGTGCCAGCAGTTTAGGTTTCAGGATGAACACTGAAGCTTTCTTT
NA	TRBV7-6	TRBJ1-4	TRBD1	CASSSGTGNEKLFF	TGTGCCAGCAGCTCCGGGACAGGGAATGAAAAACTGTTTTTT
NA	TRBV5-1	TRBJ1-3	NA	CASSPQVAGNGNTIYF	TGCGCCAGCAGCCCACAGGTGGCCGGTAATGGAAACACCATATATTTT
NA	TRBV5-1	TRBJ2-6	NA	CASSLVGGGANVLTF	TGCGCCAGCAGCTTGGTGGGGGGAGGGGCCAACGTCCTGACTTTC
NA	TRBV19	TRBJ2-7	NA	CASSIPGRDRAYEQYF	TGTGCCAGTAGTATCCCCGGGAGGGACAGGGCCTACGAGCAGTACTTC
NA	TRBV5-8	TRBJ2-3	NA	CASSLAGPGRTDTQYF	TGTGCCAGCAGCTTGGCCGGGCCGGGGAGGACAGATACGCAGTATTTT